The 5 T cell receptor beta chains below all came from one sample that was sequenced in a study of blood T cell repertoires in COVID-19. Clones were read by immunoSEQ multiplex PCR, and TCRdb kept only the in-frame ones, dropping some. The sample has 98,000 or so clones, 82% seen once. Source material: peripheral blood. The receptors shown here come from a man aged 55 to 69 with acute or convalescent COVID-19.

The genes are TRBV12-5 and TRBJ2-1; D unclear. This CDR3 is 12 amino acids long. Trimming removed 3 bases from V and 7 bases from J, with 7 bases in between. In germline, CDR1 is LGHNT, CDR2 FRNRAP. The CDR3 sequence is CASGFHSNEQFF. The CDR3 coding sequence is TGTGCTAGTGGTTTCCATAGTAATGAGCAGTTCTTC.

The chain recombines TRBV2 with TRBJ1-1; TRBD1 matches at 10 bases. Germline assignment: CDR1 SNHLY and CDR2 FYNNEI. The V gene end was trimmed by 6 bases and the J gene end by 3 bases; junction bases not matched to a gene: 4. This CDR3 has 14 residues. The CDR3 DNA is TGTGCCAGCAGGGACAGGGGGATCGACACTGAAGCTTTCTTT. It specifies CASRDRGIDTEAFF.

The rearrangement links TRBV28 to TRBJ2-7; TRBD1 matches 7 bases. CDR1 is MDHEN, CDR2 SYDVKM, per germline. Trimming removed 6 bases from V and 3 bases from J; junction bases left unmatched: 14. The CDR3 runs to 16 residues. The CDR3 reads CASSSLNGQANYEQYF. The CDR3 DNA follows: TGTGCCAGCAGCTCACTAAACGGACAGGCGAACTACGAGCAGTACTTC.

The rearrangement uses TRBV11-2 and TRBJ2-5; the D is unclear. The ends were cut back, 2 bases at V and 2 bases at J, with 9 bases in the middle. CDR3 size: 14 residues. In germline, CDR1 is SGHAT, CDR2 FQNNGV. This CDR3 is CASSLMRQQETQYF. For the CDR3, the DNA is TGTGCCAGCAGCTTAATGCGACAACAAGAGACCCAGTACTTC.

V usage is TRBV25-1 and J usage is TRBJ1-2; 9 bases are a match to TRBD1. Trimming removed 6 bases from V and 8 bases from J; junction bases left unmatched: 10. This CDR3 spans 14 amino acids. From germline, CDR1 is MGHDK and CDR2 SYGVNS. CDR3 amino acids: CASSATGGLRGYTF. For the CDR3, the DNA is TGTGCCAGCAGCGCGACAGGGGGGTTGCGCGGCTACACCTTC.